The 16 T cell receptor beta chains below were found in one sample sequenced in a study of blood T cell repertoires in COVID-19. Produced via immunoSEQ multiplex PCR; TCRdb's table is partial and in-frame only. The sample holds about 480,000 clones, approximately 89% seen once. The sequencing sample was made of peripheral blood. The receptor source for this set is a man aged 18-30 years with COVID-19, enrolled during active disease.

The chain employs TRBV5-4 and TRBJ2-3, with D perhaps TRBD1 (5 bases). Trimming took 3 bases from V and 4 from J, leaving 18 bases between them. CDR1 SGHNT and CDR2 YYREEE come from the germline V gene (reference sequence). This CDR3 comprises 16 residues. DNA for the CDR3: TGTGCCAGCAGCTCGCTGATTACAGGCCGCCCAGATACGCAGTATTTT. Translated, it gives CASSSLITGRPDTQYF.

This clone was observed a few times. The chain uses TRBV5-6 and TRBJ1-1; D is uncertain. The germline V gene encodes CDR1 SGHDT and CDR2 YYEEEE. The CDR3 loop spans 14 amino acids. V was trimmed by 3 bases and J by 0 bases, leaving 9 bases between them. The CDR3 region is CASSYDNLNTEAFF. The CDR3 nucleotides are TGTGCCAGCAGCTACGACAACCTGAACACTGAAGCTTTCTTT.

This chain joins TRBV3-1 (or the pseudogene TRBV3-2) and TRBJ2-3; 11 bases are shared with TRBD2. CDR3 length equals 15 residues. With V trimmed by 4 bases and J by 5 bases, 5 bases remained unmatched. Germline V CDR1 and CDR2: LGHDT, YNNKEL (reference sequence). The CDR3 spells CASSLAGGPIDTQYF. The CDR3 bases are TGTGCCAGCAGCCTAGCGGGGGGGCCGATAGATACGCAGTATTTT.

The chain employs TRBV2 and TRBJ1-1, with TRBD1 as a possible D gene (5 bases). V lost 2 bases and J lost 3, with 10 bases in between. Germline V CDR1 and CDR2: SNHLY, FYNNEI. The CDR3 has 14 residues. This CDR3 reads CASSELGEDTEAFF. The CDR3 nucleotides read TGTGCCAGCAGTGAACTAGGGGAGGACACTGAAGCTTTCTTT.

This chain joins TRBV19 and TRBJ2-7, with no clear D. The length of the CDR3 is 14 residues. Germline V gives CDR1 LNHDA, CDR2 SQIVND (reference sequence). V was trimmed by 3 bases and J by 0 bases, leaving 9 bases between them. Written as DNA, the CDR3 is TGTGCCAGTAGTATGAACACCCGCTCCTACGAGCAGTACTTC. The encoded protein is CASSMNTRSYEQYF. The full variable domain, completed using reference TRBV19 and TRBJ2-7, is DGGITQSPKYLFRKEGQNVTLSCEQNLNHDAMYWYRQDPGQGLRLIYYSQIVNDFQKGDIAEGYSVSREKKESFPLTVTSAQKNPTAFYLCASSMNTRSYEQYFGPGTRLTVT.

CDR3 sequence (DNA): TGTGCCAGCAGGGGGAGGACAGGCCCGAACACTGAAGCTTTCTTT. Translated: CASRGRTGPNTEAFF. This chain joins TRBV2 and TRBJ1-1; 7 bases line up with TRBD1. The CDR3 has 15 residues. Germline CDR1 reads SNHLY; CDR2 reads FYNNEI. Trimming cost V 6 bases and J 1 base; bases outside gene matches: 8.

This rearrangement joins TRBV15 to TRBJ1-1, with no clear D. CDR3 size: 15 residues. Looked up from germline, CDR1 is LNHNV and CDR2 is YYDKDF (reference sequence). Trimming shortened V by 3 bases and J by 2 bases, and 13 bases separated the two germline ends. CDR3 protein: CATSRAIARNTEAFF. The CDR3 DNA reads TGTGCCACCAGCAGGGCCATCGCCCGAAACACTGAAGCTTTCTTT.

This clone has more than one count but fewer than ten. CDR3 coding DNA: TGTGCCAGCAGCTCCGACAGGGTTAACTCACCCCTCCACTTT. Translation: CASSSDRVNSPLHF. This chain connects TRBV5-6 to TRBJ1-6, with 7 bases aligning to TRBD1. V shed 3 bases, J shed 10 bases, and the junction held 7 bases outside the gene matches. Germline CDR1 is SGHDT and CDR2 is YYEEEE. This CDR3 is built from 14 residues.

The chain combines TRBV28 with TRBJ2-7, with D maybe TRBD1 (6 bases). V was shortened by 3 bases and J by 0 bases, with 12 bases between the two germline ends. Germline values: CDR1 MDHEN, CDR2 SYDVKM. This CDR3 has 15 residues. The CDR3 here is CASSFLDSSSYEQYF. The CDR3 coding sequence is TGTGCCAGCAGTTTCTTGGACAGCAGCTCCTACGAGCAGTACTTC.

The gene calls are TRBV7-9 and TRBJ1-3; maybe TRBD1 (6 bases). Trimming removed 5 bases at V and 0 bases at J, with 11 bases between. The V gene's germline CDR1 is SEHNR and CDR2 FQNEAQ (reference sequence). This CDR3 is built from 15 residues. As DNA, the CDR3 is TGTGCCAGCAGCCCACCGGACAGCTCTGGAAACACCATATATTTT. Encoded protein: CASSPPDSSGNTIYF.

The chain is built from TRBV6-6 and TRBJ2-1, with TRBD2 identical over 14 bases. Germline CDR1 MNHNY, CDR2 SVGAGI (reference sequence). The CDR3 extends over 14 amino acids. The V segment lost 5 bases and the J segment 7 bases; nucleotides outside the gene matches: 1. The CDR3 spells CASSGTSGSNEQFF. In nucleotides, the CDR3 is TGTGCCAGCAGTGGGACTAGCGGGAGTAATGAGCAGTTCTTC.

The V call is TRBV6-6, the J call TRBJ1-4; D is unresolved. CDR3 length: 15 residues. Trimming left V 5 bases short and J 8 bases short, with 18 bases between. CDR1 is MNHNY, CDR2 SVGAGI, per germline (reference sequence). DNA of the CDR3: TGTGCCAGCAGTCTGGGCGGGGTAAGTGGCGAAAAACTGTTTTTT. Translated, it gives CASSLGGVSGEKLFF.

The V and J genes are TRBV19 and TRBJ2-2; TRBD1 matches at 9 bases. The CDR3 length is 15 residues. Per the germline V gene, CDR1 is LNHDA and CDR2 is SQIVND (reference sequence). J lost 9 bases, V lost 1 base, and 6 bases had no gene match. The chain's CDR3 is CASSIVYRGLRELFF. CDR3 bases: TGTGCCAGTAGTATAGTGTACAGGGGGCTAAGGGAGCTGTTTTTT.

The genes are TRBV29-1 and TRBJ2-5; TRBD1 matches at 7 bases. Germline lookup yields CDR1 SQVTM and CDR2 ANQGSEA. J gave up 1 base and V 8 bases, and 7 bases lay outside the gene matches. There are 13 residues in the CDR3. CDR3 nucleotide sequence: TGCAGCACTAGGGGACAGATCCAAGAGACCCAGTACTTC. This codes for CSTRGQIQETQYF.

J is TRBJ2-7 and V is TRBV3-1 (or the pseudogene TRBV3-2), with 9 nucleotides matching TRBD1. Germline loops: CDR1 LGHDT, CDR2 YNNKEL (reference sequence). V dropped 6 bases and J dropped 6; count of bases not matched to a gene: 12. The CDR3 is 15 residues long. The CDR3 loop reads CASRPTGTGRAEQYF. CDR3 nucleotides: TGTGCCAGCAGACCAACCGGGACAGGGCGGGCCGAGCAGTACTTC.

The chain is built from TRBV3-1 (or the pseudogene TRBV3-2) and TRBJ1-2; TRBD1 aligns across 9 bases. With V trimmed by 4 bases and J by 0 bases, 9 bases remained unmatched. Per the germline V gene, CDR1 is LGHDT and CDR2 is YNNKEL (reference sequence). CDR3 length: 17 amino acids. CDR3 amino acids: CASSPRQGDLANYGYTF. CDR3 DNA: TGTGCCAGCAGCCCCCGACAGGGGGACTTGGCTAACTATGGCTACACCTTC.